These 13 T cell receptor beta chains were all obtained from the same sample, sequenced in a study of T cell responses to AZD1222 COVID-19 vaccine. Assay used: immunoSEQ multiplex PCR; TCRdb lists only in-frame clones, some missing. This table holds 110,000 to 150,000 clones, roughly 91% found once. Source: peripheral blood, taken 28 days after the second AZD1222 dose. These receptors came from an adult who received the AZD1222 COVID-19 vaccine.

This clone was found once. This chain joins TRBV28 and TRBJ1-3; D is possibly TRBD1 (6 bases). With 5 bases removed from V and 7 bases from J, the gap between germline ends came to 27 bases. The CDR3 length is 18 residues. Germline CDR1 reads MDHEN; CDR2 reads SYDVKM. The CDR3 sequence is CASSKTGRTPLSGNTIYF. The CDR3 DNA follows: TGTGCCAGCAGTAAAACAGGGAGGACGCCTCTGAGTGGGAACACCATATATTTT.

This rearrangement joins TRBV4-2 to TRBJ2-3; 10 bases are a match to TRBD2. The CDR3 runs 17 residues. Per the germline V gene, CDR1 is LGHNA and CDR2 is YNFKEQ. Losses at the gene ends were 5 bases for V and 2 bases for J; bases not matched to a gene: 10. DNA of the CDR3: TGTGCCAGCAGCGACGAGGTGGGGACTAGCGACACAGATACGCAGTATTTT. Encoded protein: CASSDEVGTSDTDTQYF.

The chain combines TRBV11-2 with TRBJ2-1; D is unresolved. This CDR3 spans 11 amino acids. CDR1 and CDR2 from the germline V gene are SGHAT and FQNNGV. The V end lost 1 base, the J end lost 9 bases, and 4 bases lay between the germline ends. This chain's CDR3 is CASSLGAEQFF. Written as DNA, the CDR3 is TGTGCCAGCAGCTTAGGGGCTGAGCAGTTCTTC.

The chain has TRBV4-1 and TRBJ1-5, with D perhaps TRBD1 (6 bases). This CDR3 has 16 residues. The germline gives CDR1 MGHRA, CDR2 YSYEKL. The ends were cut back, 0 bases at V and 6 bases at J, with 15 bases in the middle. The CDR3 protein is CASSQDSGALIQPQHF. Written as DNA, the CDR3 is TGCGCCAGCAGCCAAGATTCAGGGGCTCTAATTCAGCCCCAGCATTTT.

The rearrangement uses TRBV5-6 and TRBJ2-5; D is undetermined. The CDR3 is made up of 13 amino acids. The V end lost 0 bases, the J end lost 5 bases, and 8 bases lay between the germline ends. Germline CDR1 and CDR2: SGHDT and YYEEEE. The chain's CDR3 is CASSLDSRETQYF. Written as DNA, the CDR3 is TGTGCCAGCAGCTTGGATAGCAGGGAGACCCAGTACTTC.

This clone was observed a handful of times. The rearrangement uses TRBV12-3 or TRBV12-4 and TRBJ1-6; unclear D gene. Trimming stripped 8 bases from V and 12 bases from J, with 11 bases between. The CDR3 is 11 amino acids. The CDR3, as DNA: TGTGCCAGCGGCCGACGGGGACCCCTCCACTTT. Protein: CASGRRGPLHF.

The V and J genes are TRBV19 and TRBJ2-2, with 9 bases identical to TRBD1. With 0 bases clipped from V and 7 bases from J, the junction kept 3 bases outside the gene matches. This CDR3 region has 15 residues. Germline assignment: CDR1 LNHDA and CDR2 SQIVND (reference sequence). The CDR3 sequence is CASSIDGTGIGELFF. The CDR3 nucleotides read TGTGCCAGTAGTATAGATGGGACAGGGATCGGGGAGCTGTTTTTT.

The V gene is TRBV7-6, the J gene TRBJ1-3; D possibly corresponds to TRBD1 (5 bases). The CDR3 is 15 residues long. The V gene lost 4 bases and the J gene lost 1 base, with 11 bases spanning the gap. The germline gives CDR1 SGHVS, CDR2 FNYEAQ. This chain's CDR3 is CASSSQGSSGNTIYF. In DNA, the CDR3 is TGTGCCAGCAGCTCCCAGGGAAGTTCTGGAAACACCATATATTTT.

The chain carries TRBV7-3 and TRBJ2-2; D not resolved. The V end lost 5 bases, the J end lost 1 base, and 14 bases lay between the germline ends. This CDR3 comprises 16 residues. Germline V gives CDR1 SGHTA, CDR2 FQGTGA. In nucleotides, the CDR3 is TGTGCCAGCAGCACTCAGACGGCTCTGAACACCGGGGAGCTGTTTTTT. It encodes CASSTQTALNTGELFF.

The chain links TRBV27 to TRBJ2-7, with no clear D. The germline CDR1 and CDR2 sequences are MNHEY and SMNVEV (reference sequence). This CDR3 comprises 15 residues. V lost 4 bases and J lost 2, with 15 bases in between. The CDR3 DNA reads TGTGCCAGCAGTTGGGATAGATCGGTCACCTACGAGCAGTACTTC. This translates into CASSWDRSVTYEQYF.

CDR3 DNA: TGTGCCAGCAGGTCTCAGGGTTTTAACTATGGCTACACCTTC. The encoded protein is CASRSQGFNYGYTF. The rearrangement uses TRBV27 and TRBJ1-2, with D tentatively TRBD1 (5 bases). V was shortened by 6 bases and J by 1 base, with 12 bases between the two germline ends. Germline CDR1 MNHEY, CDR2 SMNVEV (reference sequence). The CDR3 runs to 14 residues.

This rearrangement joins TRBV30 to TRBJ1-1; D call uncertain. The germline CDR1 and CDR2 sequences are GTSNPN and SVGIG (reference sequence). The CDR3 runs to 13 residues. V was cut by 0 bases and J by 13 bases, with 18 bases left in between. The chain's CDR3 is CAWSVRPSPHGFF. Here the CDR3 DNA reads TGTGCCTGGAGTGTACGCCCCTCCCCACATGGTTTCTTT. Filled out from reference TRBV30 and TRBJ1-1, the complete variable domain reads SQTIHQWPATLVQPVGSPLSLECTVEGTSNPNLYWYRQAAGRGLQLLFYSVGIGQISSEVPQNLSASRPQDRQFILSSKKLLLSDSGFYLCAWSVRPSPHGFFGQGTRLTVV.

CDR3 loop: CATVQGLVNEQFF. The CDR3 nucleotides are TGTGCCACGGTACAGGGTTTGGTAAATGAGCAGTTCTTC. V gene TRBV7-2 combines with J gene TRBJ2-1, with D maybe TRBD1 (6 bases). The V end lost 10 bases, the J end lost 7 bases, and 17 bases lay between the germline ends. The germline gives CDR1 SGHTA, CDR2 FQGNSA. The CDR3 totals 13 residues.